One sample yielded the 23 T cell receptor beta chains listed below, sequenced in a study of identical twins. TCRdb called the 5' RACE reads again in MiXCR, with one record for every CDR3 protein. The data show about 890,000 distinct CDR3 sequences, with approximately 13% seen just once and around 1.6% held by the top ten. These data were likewise used in another study, on yellow fever vaccine responses in identical twins.

Sequencing was carried out using PBMCs. Receptors were obtained from a woman younger than 30 in good health.

This clonotype turned up a few times. V is TRBV7-9 and J is TRBJ2-1; a possible D gene is TRBD1 (5 bases). Germline CDR1 is SEHNR and CDR2 is FQNEAQ (reference sequence). Trimming stripped 6 bases from V and 4 bases from J, with 7 bases between. The CDR3 covers 12 residues. CDR3: CASRDNYNEQFF. In DNA form, the CDR3 reads TGTGCCAGCAGGGACAATTACAATGAGCAGTTCTTC.

This clonotype occurred many times. The J gene is TRBJ2-1, the V gene TRBV7-9, with 9 nucleotides matching TRBD2. This CDR3 spans 16 amino acids. The germline CDR1 and CDR2 sequences are SEHNR and FQNEAQ (reference sequence). The V segment lost 6 bases and the J segment 1 base; nucleotides outside the gene matches: 7. This CDR3 reads CASRQVGLASYNEQFF. CDR3 bases: TGTGCCAGCAGACAGGTGGGACTAGCTTCCTACAATGAGCAGTTCTTC. Drawing the rest from reference TRBV7-9 and TRBJ2-1, the complete variable domain is DTGVSQNPRHKITKRGQNVTFRCDPISEHNRLYWYRQTLGQGPEFLTYFQNEAQLEKSRLLSDRFSAERPKGSFSTLEIQRTEQGDSAMYLCASRQVGLASYNEQFFGPGTRLTVL.

This clonotype was found many times. This chain uses TRBV21-1 with TRBJ1-5; TRBD1, the table's D call, lacks a check against the DNA. TRBV21-1 is flagged as a pseudogene. The CDR3 length is 19 residues. The CDR3 here is CASSLIRGVRVLSNQPQHF. CDR3 nucleotide sequence: TGTGCCAGCAGCCTAATAAGAGGGGTTAGGGTGCTAAGCAATCAGCCCCAGCATTTT.

This clonotype was detected many times. The chain recombines TRBV9 with TRBJ2-5, with TRBD2 as a possible D gene (5 bases). This CDR3 is 16 amino acids long. Germline CDR1 reads SGDLS; CDR2 reads YYNGEE. The V gene lost 1 base and the J gene lost 0 bases, with 13 bases spanning the gap. The CDR3 here is CASSVNGVGYQETQYF. For the CDR3, the DNA is TGTGCCAGCAGCGTAAACGGGGTTGGGTACCAAGAGACCCAGTACTTC.

This chain joins TRBV20-1 and TRBJ1-4; D may be TRBD1 (6 bases). Germline V CDR1 and CDR2: DFQATT, SNEGSKA (reference sequence). This CDR3 spans 14 amino acids. The V gene lost 3 bases and the J gene lost 2 bases, with 10 bases spanning the gap. The chain's CDR3 is CSARPGGTNEKLFF. In DNA, the CDR3 is TGCAGTGCTAGGCCCGGGGGCACTAATGAAAAACTGTTTTTT.

The chain carries TRBV2 and TRBJ2-2; TRBD1 might be the D (6 bases). Germline V CDR1 and CDR2: SNHLY, FYNNEI. V lost 7 bases, J lost 5 bases, and 17 bases lay in between. This CDR3 spans 15 amino acids. The CDR3 DNA follows: TGTGCCAGCATCCCAGGGGCGGCAGGAACCGGGGAGCTGTTTTTT. This encodes CASIPGAAGTGELFF.

This clonotype was recorded a few times. The V gene is TRBV4-1, the J gene TRBJ2-5; TRBD2 matches 7 bases. Germline V gene sequence: CDR1 MGHRA, CDR2 YSYEKL. CDR3 size: 16 residues. With 0 bases clipped from V and 5 bases from J, the junction kept 9 bases outside the gene matches. The CDR3 here is CASSQDGRVRSETQYF. CDR3 nucleotide sequence: TGCGCCAGCAGCCAAGATGGGAGGGTTCGGAGTGAGACCCAGTACTTC.

This clonotype appeared a few times. The chain combines TRBV5-1 with TRBJ2-3; the D call may be TRBD1 or TRBD2 (5 bases each). The V end was cut by 4 bases, the J end by 8 bases, with 17 bases between. CDR1 and CDR2 from the germline V gene are SGHRS and YFSETQ. The CDR3 has 14 residues. CDR3 sequence (DNA): TGCGCCAGCAGCGGGGGATTAGACAAAAGTACGCAGTATTTT. Translating gives CASSGGLDKSTQYF.

Ten or more counts support this clonotype. The chain combines TRBV5-1 with TRBJ1-1, with D maybe TRBD1 (5 bases). Trimming took 4 bases from V and 0 from J, leaving 16 bases between them. The CDR3 runs 16 residues. The V gene's germline CDR1 is SGHRS and CDR2 YFSETQ. The CDR3 DNA sequence: TGCGCCAGCAGCAACCCCCGACAGACCATGAACACTGAAGCTTTCTTT. This translates into CASSNPRQTMNTEAFF.

The V and J genes are TRBV5-1 and TRBJ2-7; D perhaps matches TRBD1 (5 bases). Germline loops: CDR1 SGHRS, CDR2 YFSETQ. This CDR3 has 14 amino acids. V lost 0 bases, J lost 3 bases, and 10 bases lay in between. The DNA for the CDR3 is TGCGCCAGCAGCTTGGTCAGGACAAGCTACGAGCAGTACGTC. Its translation: CASSLVRTSYEQYV.

This clonotype was recorded a few times. The chain recombines TRBV7-8 with TRBJ2-1, with D possibly matching TRBD2 (6 bases). V lost 5 bases, J lost 9 bases, and 23 bases lay in between. Germline V CDR1 and CDR2: SGHVS, FQNEAQ. This CDR3 comprises 16 residues. CDR3 in amino acids: CASSPIFGGISSEQFF. The CDR3 DNA sequence: TGTGCCAGCAGCCCTATCTTCGGCGGGATTTCCAGTGAGCAGTTCTTC.

The chain combines TRBV6-2 or TRBV6-3 with TRBJ2-3, with no clear D. Trimming cost V 0 bases and J 0 bases, with 10 bases left between them. The CDR3 covers 16 residues. Germline CDR1 reads MNHEY; CDR2 reads SVGEGT. The CDR3 region is CASSYSEIHSTDTQYF. CDR3 coding DNA: TGTGCCAGCAGTTACTCAGAGATCCATAGCACAGATACGCAGTATTTT.

The gene calls are TRBV28 and TRBJ2-3; the D is unclear. The germline gives CDR1 MDHEN, CDR2 SYDVKM. CDR3 length: 12 residues. The V gene lost 5 bases and the J gene lost 5 bases, with 8 bases spanning the gap. CDR3 DNA sequence: TGTGCCAGCAGTAAGTTTAGAGATACGCAGTATTTT. It encodes CASSKFRDTQYF.

The chain links TRBV29-1 to TRBJ2-5; D possibly corresponds to TRBD2 (6 bases). V dropped 1 base and J dropped 0 bases, with 15 bases sitting between them. There are 16 residues in the CDR3. Germline loops: CDR1 SQVTM, CDR2 ANQGSEA. CDR3 coding DNA: TGCAGCGTTGAAGTGGTTCCCGGGGGATACCAAGAGACCCAGTACTTC. Translation: CSVEVVPGGYQETQYF.

This clonotype was seen a few times. The genes are TRBV5-1 and TRBJ2-4; D perhaps matches TRBD2 (6 bases). Between the trimmed V and J ends, which lost 4 bases and 1 base, there was a span of 18 bases. This CDR3 region has 17 residues. Germline V gene sequence: CDR1 SGHRS, CDR2 YFSETQ. Written as DNA, the CDR3 is TGCGCCAGCAGCCCCTTTGAAAGCGGGCTCGCCAAAAACATTCAGTACTTC. It codes for CASSPFESGLAKNIQYF. Using reference TRBV5-1 and TRBJ2-4 for the parts outside the CDR3, the full variable domain is KAGVTQTPRYLIKTRGQQVTLSCSPISGHRSVSWYQQTPGQGLQFLFEYFSETQRNKGNFPGRFSGRQFSNSRSEMNVSTLELGDSALYLCASSPFESGLAKNIQYFGAGTRLSVL.

Many counts were recorded for this clonotype. This chain links TRBV3-1 with TRBJ2-7, with D maybe TRBD1 (5 bases). The germline CDR1 and CDR2 sequences are LGHDT and YNNKEL (reference sequence). The CDR3 has 14 residues. Trimming shortened V by 3 bases and J by 2 bases, and 11 bases separated the two germline ends. CDR3 in DNA: TGTGCCAGCAGCCAGGCAGGGCCCACCTACGAGCAGTACTTC. As protein: CASSQAGPTYEQYF.

This clonotype was seen repeatedly, ten times or more. The chain has TRBV12-3 or TRBV12-4 and TRBJ2-1; D is unclear. The CDR3 totals 16 residues. Trimming left V 8 bases short and J 5 bases short, with 22 bases between. The DNA of the CDR3 is TGTGCCAGCCTCAAAAGGGCGGCCCCGGGCAACAATGAGCAGTTCTTC. Amino acid sequence: CASLKRAAPGNNEQFF.

The chain combines TRBV5-1 with TRBJ2-1; TRBD2 matches 13 bases. The junction had 8 bases not matched to a gene; V was cut back by 4 bases and J by 4 bases. This CDR3 region has 17 residues. Germline V gives CDR1 SGHRS, CDR2 YFSETQ. Written as DNA, the CDR3 is TGCGCCAGCAGCGCACAGCCGGGACTAGCGGGATACAATGAGCAGTTCTTC. This translates into CASSAQPGLAGYNEQFF. Variable domain in full (rest from reference TRBV5-1 and TRBJ2-1): KAGVTQTPRYLIKTRGQQVTLSCSPISGHRSVSWYQQTPGQGLQFLFEYFSETQRNKGNFPGRFSGRQFSNSRSEMNVSTLELGDSALYLCASSAQPGLAGYNEQFFGPGTRLTVL.

This clonotype was recorded many times. The chain links TRBV4-1 to TRBJ2-7; 7 bases match TRBD2. The CDR3 runs to 14 residues. V lost 1 base and J lost 4; bases outside the gene matches: 4. CDR1 is MGHRA, CDR2 YSYEKL, per germline. The CDR3 DNA reads as TGCGCCAGCAGCCAAGTTGCGGGAGAGTACGAGCAGTACTTC. Translation: CASSQVAGEYEQYF.

This clonotype came up a few times. This chain uses TRBV12-3 or TRBV12-4 with TRBJ1-1, with D unresolved. There are 14 residues in the CDR3. The V gene lost 4 bases and the J gene lost 1 base, with 10 bases spanning the gap. The CDR3 sequence: CASSSTNENTEAFF. The CDR3 coding sequence is TGTGCCAGCAGTTCGACAAATGAGAACACTGAAGCTTTCTTT.

In this sample, this clonotype turned up many times. The gene calls are TRBV12-3 or TRBV12-4 and TRBJ2-5, with D possibly being TRBD2 (5 bases). The V end lost 6 bases, the J end lost 4 bases, and 15 bases lay between the germline ends. The CDR3 length is 14 residues. The CDR3: CASRQLVPPETQYF. CDR3 sequence (DNA): TGTGCCAGCAGACAACTAGTCCCTCCAGAGACCCAGTACTTC.

This clonotype has at least ten counts. The chain has TRBV4-1 and TRBJ2-1; 13 nucleotides match TRBD2. The germline CDR1 and CDR2 sequences are MGHRA and YSYEKL. V lost 1 base and J lost 6; bases outside the gene matches: 9. The CDR3 is 18 residues long. CDR3 protein: CASSQASGTSGTLNEQFF. CDR3 nucleotides: TGCGCCAGCAGCCAAGCGTCCGGGACTAGCGGGACCCTCAATGAGCAGTTCTTC.

This clonotype has at least ten counts. This chain links TRBV20-1 with TRBJ2-7, with D unresolved. The CDR3 is 15 amino acids. V lost 2 bases, J lost 0 bases, and 14 bases lay in between. Germline CDR1 is DFQATT and CDR2 is SNEGSKA (reference sequence). CDR3 residues: CSARPLGSFSYEQYV. The CDR3 DNA reads as TGCAGTGCTAGACCCCTGGGGTCCTTCTCCTACGAGCAGTACGTC.